Below, one TCR beta chain is given with its context. Its antigen remains unknown. This sample is part of a study of T cell responses to AZD1222 COVID-19 vaccine. Study-level information: Second-dose timings of about 4 or about 12 weeks were pooled. General study results and limits: Repertoire sampling occurred only after the peak T cell response. Clonal diversity was possibly underestimated, and the donors were mostly white British, with more females.

The germline V gene has CDR1 KGHSH and CDR2 LQKENI. CDR3 length equals 12 residues. The germline V and J ends were trimmed by 3 bases and 4 bases, with 5 bases remaining between them. TCRdb's copy holds only in-frame clones and misses some; the assay was immunoSEQ multiplex PCR. The sample lists under 130,000 clones, about nine tenths seen once, with about 41% in the top ten. The material was peripheral blood, obtained on day 0 of AZD1222 vaccination. This TCR derives from an adult in good health. The rearrangement links TRBV18 to TRBJ2-3; D ambiguous. CDR3 sequence reads: CASSPTADTQYF. Here the CDR3 DNA reads TGTGCCAGCTCACCCACAGCAGATACGCAGTATTTT.